This T cell receptor beta chain was retrieved from a study of Ad26.COV2.S vaccination and SARS-CoV-2 variants. With regard to this clone: The antigen is not known.

As for treatment: roughly 19 received Ad26.COV2.S at low or high dose, single or two shots; five or six received placebo; per-sample allocation not given. Sampling was done on day 63 after the first vaccine or placebo injection. The study used a vaccine consisting of an Ad26 vector that expressed Wuhan-strain SARS-CoV-2 spike. Study-level findings and limits: Breadth and depth estimates from TCRs may understate total T cell responses.

The method was immunoSEQ multiplex PCR; TCRdb's version includes in-frame clones alone and lacks a portion of them. The sample carries about 400,000 clones, around 82% recorded once. This clonotype originated in a person between 18 and 65 years old who received the Ad26.COV2.S COVID-19 vaccine or a placebo. Sequenced here: peripheral blood, sampled in a trial of Ad26.COV2.S vaccine versus placebo.

The DNA for the CDR3 is TGTGCCAGCAGAGCCTCCGATAGGGATAACGAGCAGTACTTC. Translated: CASRASDRDNEQYF. This rearrangement joins TRBV4-2 to TRBJ2-7; D is unclear. The germline V gene has CDR1 LGHNA and CDR2 YNFKEQ. The CDR3 runs 14 residues. V gave up 6 bases and J gave up 5 bases, with 17 bases separating them.